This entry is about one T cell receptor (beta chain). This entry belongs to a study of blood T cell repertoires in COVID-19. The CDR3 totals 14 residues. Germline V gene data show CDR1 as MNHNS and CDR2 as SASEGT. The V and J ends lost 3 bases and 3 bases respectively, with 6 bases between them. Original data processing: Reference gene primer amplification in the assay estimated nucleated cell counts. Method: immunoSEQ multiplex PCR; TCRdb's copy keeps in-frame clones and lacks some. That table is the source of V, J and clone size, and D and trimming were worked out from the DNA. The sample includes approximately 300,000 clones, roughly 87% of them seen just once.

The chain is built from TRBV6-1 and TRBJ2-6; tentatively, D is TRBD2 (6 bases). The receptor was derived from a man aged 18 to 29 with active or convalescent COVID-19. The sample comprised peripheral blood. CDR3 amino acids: CASSDGGGANVLTF. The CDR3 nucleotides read TGTGCCAGCAGTGACGGGGGTGGGGCCAACGTCCTGACTTTC.